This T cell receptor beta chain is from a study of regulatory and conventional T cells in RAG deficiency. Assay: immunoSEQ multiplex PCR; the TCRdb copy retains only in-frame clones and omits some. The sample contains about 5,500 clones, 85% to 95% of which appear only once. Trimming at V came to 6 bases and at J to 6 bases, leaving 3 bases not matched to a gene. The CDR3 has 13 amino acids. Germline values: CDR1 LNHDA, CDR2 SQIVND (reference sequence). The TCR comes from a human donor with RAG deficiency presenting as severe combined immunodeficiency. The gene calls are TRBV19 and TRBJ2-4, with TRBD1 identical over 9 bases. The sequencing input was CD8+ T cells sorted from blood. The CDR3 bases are TGTGCCAGTAGACAGGGGGCTAGAAACATTCAGTACTTC. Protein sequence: CASRQGARNIQYF.